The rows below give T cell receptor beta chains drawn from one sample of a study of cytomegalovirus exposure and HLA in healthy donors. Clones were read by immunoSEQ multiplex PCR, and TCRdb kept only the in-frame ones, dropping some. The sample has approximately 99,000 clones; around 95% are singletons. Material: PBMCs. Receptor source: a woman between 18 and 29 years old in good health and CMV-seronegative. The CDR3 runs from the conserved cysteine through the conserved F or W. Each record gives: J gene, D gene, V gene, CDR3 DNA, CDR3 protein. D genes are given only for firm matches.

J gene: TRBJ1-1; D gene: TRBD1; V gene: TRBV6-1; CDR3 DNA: TGTGCCAGCAGTGAAGGGACAGGGGGGACTGAAGCTTTCTTT; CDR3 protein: CASSEGTGGTEAFF
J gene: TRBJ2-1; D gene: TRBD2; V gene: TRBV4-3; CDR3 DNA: TGCGCCAGCAGCCCGCTGACTAGCGGGGAATACAATGAGCAGTTCTTC; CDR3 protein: CASSPLTSGEYNEQFF
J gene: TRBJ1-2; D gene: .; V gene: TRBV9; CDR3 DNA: TGTGCCAGCAGCGTAGGCGGGCAGAAGAACAACTATGGCTACACCTTC; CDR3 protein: CASSVGGQKNNYGYTF
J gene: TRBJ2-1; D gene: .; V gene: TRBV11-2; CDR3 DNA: TGTGCCAGCAAGGAGGGGATGGGACCGGATGAGCAGTTCTTC; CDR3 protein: CASKEGMGPDEQFF
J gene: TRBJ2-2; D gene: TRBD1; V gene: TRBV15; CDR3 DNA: TGTGCCACCAGCTGGTCTGGGACAGGGGTTCCCGGGGAGCTGTTTTTT; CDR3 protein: CATSWSGTGVPGELFF
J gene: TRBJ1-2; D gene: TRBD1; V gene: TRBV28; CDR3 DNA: TGTGCCAGCAGTTCCCAAAACAGGGGCTATGGCTACACCTTC; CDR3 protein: CASSSQNRGYGYTF
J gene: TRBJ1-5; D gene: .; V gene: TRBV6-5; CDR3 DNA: TGTGCCAGCAGTTACTCGGACAGCGCTCAGCCCCAGCATTTT; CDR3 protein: CASSYSDSAQPQHF
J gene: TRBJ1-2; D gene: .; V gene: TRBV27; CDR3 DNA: TGTGCCAGCAGTTCCCTGGTGAGCTACTATGGCTACACCTTC; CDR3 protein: CASSSLVSYYGYTF
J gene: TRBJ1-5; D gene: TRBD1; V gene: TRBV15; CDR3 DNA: TGTGCCACCAGCAGAGATCAGGGGGGTCGCGGTCAGCCCCAGCATTTT; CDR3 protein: CATSRDQGGRGQPQHF
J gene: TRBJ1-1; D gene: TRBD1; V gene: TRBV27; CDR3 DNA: TGTGCCAGCGCCCCCTACAGGGGAGGAAGCACTGAAGCTTTCTTT; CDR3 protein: CASAPYRGGSTEAFF
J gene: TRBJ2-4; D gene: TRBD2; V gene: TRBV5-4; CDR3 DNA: TGTGCCAGCAGCTTGGACGGGACTAGCGGGGATATACAGTACTTC; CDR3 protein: CASSLDGTSGDIQYF
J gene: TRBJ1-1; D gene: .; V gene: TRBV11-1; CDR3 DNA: TGTGCCAGCAGCTTGCTTAGCCAAGTCAACACTGAAGCTTTCTTT; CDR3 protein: CASSLLSQVNTEAFF